There are a few counts of the clone carrying this T cell receptor (beta chain). A much larger clone lies a single base off, so this may be a read error. The data derive from a study of metastatic and nonmetastatic thyroid tumors. Via MiXCR, TCRdb re-called the PCR reads. The sample contains roughly 59,000 clones, around 15% of which appear only once. Patients were all untreated before their thyroid surgery. The sample was blood. The receptor was derived from a male donor with papillary thyroid cancer or a benign thyroid nodule (not recorded which). Some clones in this sample may be carry-over from other donors' samples.

The CDR3 DNA is TGTGCCAGCAGCTTGTTGGGACAGGTCACTAATTCACCCCTCCACTTT. It translates to CASSLLGQVTNSPLHF. The chain is built from TRBV5-6 and TRBJ1-6, with 8 bases fitting TRBD1. The CDR3 length is 16 residues. V was clipped by 1 base and J by 6 bases; unmatched bases: 6. Looked up from germline, CDR1 is SGHDT and CDR2 is YYEEEE.